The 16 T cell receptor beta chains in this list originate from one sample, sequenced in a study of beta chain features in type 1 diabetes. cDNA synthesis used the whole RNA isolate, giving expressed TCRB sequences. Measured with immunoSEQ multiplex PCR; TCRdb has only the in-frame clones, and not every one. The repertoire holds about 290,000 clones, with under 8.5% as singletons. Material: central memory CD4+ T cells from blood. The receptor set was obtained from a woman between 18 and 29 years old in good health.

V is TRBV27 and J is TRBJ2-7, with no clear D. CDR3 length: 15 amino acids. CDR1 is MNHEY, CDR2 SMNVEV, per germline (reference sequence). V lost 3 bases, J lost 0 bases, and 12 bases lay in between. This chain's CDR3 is CASSFSSIVSYEQYF. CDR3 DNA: TGTGCCAGCAGTTTCTCATCAATCGTCTCCTACGAGCAGTACTTC.

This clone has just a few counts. The CDR3 region has the DNA TGTGCCAGCAGCGTTTTACAGGTTCTCTCTGGGGCCAACGTCCTGACTTTC. Protein: CASSVLQVLSGANVLTF. The genes are TRBV9 and TRBJ2-6; tentatively, D is TRBD1 (5 bases). The CDR3 has 17 residues. Trimming stripped 2 bases from V and 0 bases from J, with 12 bases between. CDR1 is SGDLS and CDR2 is YYNGEE in the germline V gene.

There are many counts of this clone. Here the CDR3 reads CASSSNSGANVLTF. CDR3 coding DNA: TGTGCCAGCAGCTCAAACTCTGGGGCCAACGTCCTGACTTTC. The chain combines TRBV7-9 with TRBJ2-6; D ambiguous. With 4 bases removed from V and 0 bases from J, the gap between germline ends came to 4 bases. The CDR3 is 14 residues long. CDR1 is SEHNR and CDR2 is FQNEAQ in the germline V gene (reference sequence).

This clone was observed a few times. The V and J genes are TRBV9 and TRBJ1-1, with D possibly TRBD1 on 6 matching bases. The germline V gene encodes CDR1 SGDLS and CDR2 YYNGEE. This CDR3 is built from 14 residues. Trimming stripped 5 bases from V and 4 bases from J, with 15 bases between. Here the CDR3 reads CASSVGGLSTEAFF. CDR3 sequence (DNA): TGTGCCAGCAGTGTTGGGGGGCTTAGCACTGAAGCTTTCTTT.

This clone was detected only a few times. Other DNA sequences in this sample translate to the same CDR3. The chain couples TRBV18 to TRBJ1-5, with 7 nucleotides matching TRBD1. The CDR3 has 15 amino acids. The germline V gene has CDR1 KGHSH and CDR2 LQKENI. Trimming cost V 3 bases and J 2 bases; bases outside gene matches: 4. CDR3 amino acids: CASSPPGQGNQPQHF. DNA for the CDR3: TGTGCCAGCTCACCGCCCGGACAGGGCAATCAGCCCCAGCATTTT. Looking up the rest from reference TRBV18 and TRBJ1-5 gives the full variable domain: NAGVMQNPRHLVRRRGQEARLRCSPMKGHSHVYWYRQLPEEGLKFMVYLQKENIIDESGMPKERFSAEFPKEGPSILRIQQVVRGDSAAYFCASSPPGQGNQPQHFGDGTRLSIL.

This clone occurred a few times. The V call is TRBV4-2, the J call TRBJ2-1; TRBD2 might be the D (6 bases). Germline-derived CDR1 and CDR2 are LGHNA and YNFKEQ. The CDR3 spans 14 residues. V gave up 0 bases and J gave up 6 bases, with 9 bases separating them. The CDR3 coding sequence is TGTGCCAGCAGCCAAGATGGGGGGTCCAATGAGCAGTTCTTC. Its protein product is CASSQDGGSNEQFF.

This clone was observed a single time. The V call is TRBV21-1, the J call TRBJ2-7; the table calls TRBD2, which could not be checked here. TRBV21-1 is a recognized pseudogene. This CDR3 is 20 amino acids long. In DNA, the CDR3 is TGTGCCAGCAGCAAAGTCGGGTCGGGCGGGAGTAAGAGGATCTCCTACGAGCAGTACTTC. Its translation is CASSKVGSGGSKRISYEQYF.

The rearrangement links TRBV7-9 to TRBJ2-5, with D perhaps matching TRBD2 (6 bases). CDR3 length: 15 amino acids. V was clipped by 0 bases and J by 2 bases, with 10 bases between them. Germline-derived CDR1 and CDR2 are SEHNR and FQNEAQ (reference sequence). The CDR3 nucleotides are TGTGCCAGCAGCTTAGCACGGGGGACTCAAGAGACCCAGTACTTC. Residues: CASSLARGTQETQYF.

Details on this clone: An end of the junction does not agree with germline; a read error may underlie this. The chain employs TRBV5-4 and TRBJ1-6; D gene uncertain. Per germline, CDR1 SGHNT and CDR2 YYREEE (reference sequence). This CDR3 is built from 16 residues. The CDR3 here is CASSQEMDGSGSPLHF. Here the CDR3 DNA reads TGCGCCAGCAGCCAAGAGATGGATGGAAGCGGTTCACCCCTCCACTTT.

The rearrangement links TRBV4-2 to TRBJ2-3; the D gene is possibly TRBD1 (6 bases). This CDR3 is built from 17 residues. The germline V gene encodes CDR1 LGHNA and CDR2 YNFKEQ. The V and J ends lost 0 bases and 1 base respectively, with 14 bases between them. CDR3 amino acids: CASSQDLPGAGTDTQYF. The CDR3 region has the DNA TGTGCCAGCAGCCAAGACCTTCCAGGGGCCGGCACAGATACGCAGTATTTT.

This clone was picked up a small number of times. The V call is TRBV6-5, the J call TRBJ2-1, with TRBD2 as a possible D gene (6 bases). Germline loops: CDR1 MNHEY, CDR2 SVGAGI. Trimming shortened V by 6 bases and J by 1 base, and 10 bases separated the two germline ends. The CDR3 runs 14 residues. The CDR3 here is CASSGTPSYNEQFF. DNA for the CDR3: TGTGCCAGCAGCGGGACTCCATCCTACAATGAGCAGTTCTTC.

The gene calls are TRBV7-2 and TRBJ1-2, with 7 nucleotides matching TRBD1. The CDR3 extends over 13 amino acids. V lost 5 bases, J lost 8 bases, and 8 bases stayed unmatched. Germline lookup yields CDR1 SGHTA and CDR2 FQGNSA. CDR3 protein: CASSRTQGGGYTF. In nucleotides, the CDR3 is TGTGCCAGCAGCCGAACCCAGGGGGGCGGCTACACCTTC.

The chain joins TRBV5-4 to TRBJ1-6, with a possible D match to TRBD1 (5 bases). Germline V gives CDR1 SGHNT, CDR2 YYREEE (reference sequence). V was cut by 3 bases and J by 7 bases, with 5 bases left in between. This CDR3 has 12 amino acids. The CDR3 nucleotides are TGTGCCAGCAGCTGGGACAATTCACCCCTCCACTTT. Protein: CASSWDNSPLHF.

Here the CDR3 reads CASSAGDYNSPLHF. For the CDR3, the DNA is TGTGCCAGCAGCGCGGGGGACTATAATTCACCCCTCCACTTT. V usage is TRBV9 and J usage is TRBJ1-6; a possible D gene is TRBD1 (5 bases). The CDR3 contains 14 residues. Germline loops: CDR1 SGDLS, CDR2 YYNGEE. V was pared by 3 bases and J by 3 bases, with 7 bases between.

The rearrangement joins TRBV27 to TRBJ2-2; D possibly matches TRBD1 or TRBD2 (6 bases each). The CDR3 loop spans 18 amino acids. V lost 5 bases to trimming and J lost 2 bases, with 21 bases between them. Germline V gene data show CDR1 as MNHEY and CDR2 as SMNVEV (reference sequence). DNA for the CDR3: TGTGCCAGCAGTAGAATTCGGGGGCAGGGCCCCAACACCGGGGAGCTGTTTTTT. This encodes CASSRIRGQGPNTGELFF.

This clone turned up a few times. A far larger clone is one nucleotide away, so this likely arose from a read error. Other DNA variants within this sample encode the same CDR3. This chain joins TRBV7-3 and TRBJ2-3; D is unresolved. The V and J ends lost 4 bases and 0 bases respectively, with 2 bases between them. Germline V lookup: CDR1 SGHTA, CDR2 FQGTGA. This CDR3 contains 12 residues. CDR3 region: CASSSSTDTQYF. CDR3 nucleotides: TGTGCCAGCAGCTCGAGCACAGATACGCAGTATTTT.